The 17 T cell receptor beta chains presented below share a single source sample, sequenced in a study of T cells expressing NK-cell markers. With the 5' RACE reads reprocessed, TCRdb shows one record per CDR3 protein and no DNA. The table lists 160,000 or so distinct CDR3 sequences. Specimen: blood T cells: a sorted CD56 or NKG2C T cell subset, CD4+ or CD8+ T cells, or bulk PBMC T cells (not recorded which). Receptors originate from a woman aged 18 to 75 in good health.

The V gene is TRBV6-6, the J gene TRBJ2-2; as DNA is missing, the TRBD1 call by TCRdb cannot be tested. CDR1 and CDR2 (germline): MNHNY, SVGAGI (reference sequence). The CDR3 is made up of 12 amino acids. CDR3 residues: CASGQGPGELFF.

The V call is TRBV4-2, the J call TRBJ2-7. The CDR3 sequence is 20 residues long. The V gene's germline CDR1 is LGHNA and CDR2 YNFKEQ. The CDR3 is CASSQDLSVYGSLGSHEQYF.

This sequence joins TRBV20-1 and TRBJ2-7; TCRdb names TRBD1, which stays unverified in the absence of DNA. Germline V gene lookup returns CDR1 DFQATT and CDR2 SNEGSKA (reference sequence). CDR3 length equals 14 residues. The CDR3 loop is CSAYSTGQIGEQYF.

This chain links TRBV7-2 with TRBJ1-6; absent DNA, TCRdb's TRBD1 call cannot be checked. The CDR3 contains 14 residues. CDR1 and CDR2 (germline): SGHTA, FQGNSA. CDR3 sequence: CASSRQGADSPLHF.

This chain connects TRBV5-6 to TRBJ1-6; TCRdb proposes TRBD1, but this gene call is untestable without DNA. Per germline, CDR1 SGHDT and CDR2 YYEEEE. CDR3 size: 14 residues. CDR3 residues: CASSLTGVASPLHF.

The J gene is TRBJ2-1, the V gene TRBV20-1; TCRdb picks TRBD2, but there is no DNA to check that call. The CDR3 runs to 17 residues. The germline gives CDR1 DFQATT, CDR2 SNEGSKA (reference sequence). CDR3 protein: CSAPLRAGERSYNEQFF.

This chain uses TRBV12-3 or TRBV12-4 with TRBJ2-4; TCRdb's D gene call, TRBD1, goes unchecked for lack of DNA. This CDR3 spans 14 amino acids. This chain's CDR3 is CASAVGGGKNIQYF.

This chain uses TRBV7-9 with TRBJ2-1; the TCRdb call, TRBD2, lacks DNA for checking. Germline V gene data show CDR1 as SEHNR and CDR2 as FQNEAQ (reference sequence). This CDR3 has 16 residues. CDR3 protein: CASSSQGGVPYNEQFF.

The chain has TRBV28 and TRBJ2-1; TCRdb picks TRBD2, but there is no DNA to check that call. This CDR3 is built from 14 residues. Germline V gene data show CDR1 as MDHEN and CDR2 as SYDVKM. CDR3 sequence: CASLEAGNYNEQFF.

The chain links TRBV20-1 to TRBJ2-3. The germline V gene has CDR1 DFQATT and CDR2 SNEGSKA (reference sequence). The CDR3 length is 16 residues. This CDR3 is CSARDALLRRTDTQYF.

This chain joins TRBV5-1 and TRBJ1-5. The CDR3 totals 13 residues. Germline-derived CDR1 and CDR2 are SGHRS and YFSETQ. The chain's CDR3 is CASSSDGRQPQHF.

V and J are TRBV29-1 and TRBJ2-1; TCRdb returns TRBD2, unconfirmable since there is no DNA. Germline-derived CDR1 and CDR2 are SQVTM and ANQGSEA. The CDR3 has 13 amino acids. CDR3 protein: CSVDGSLVNEQFF.

This chain joins TRBV20-1 and TRBJ1-4. There are 13 residues in the CDR3. The V gene's germline CDR1 is DFQATT and CDR2 SNEGSKA (reference sequence). The CDR3 loop reads CSARSRPNEKLFF.

The gene calls are TRBV29-1 and TRBJ2-6. Germline values: CDR1 SQVTM, CDR2 ANQGSEA. The CDR3 consists of 16 residues. The CDR3 region is CSVEGTDLYGANVLTF.

J is TRBJ1-4 and V is TRBV7-2; TCRdb's D gene call, TRBD1, goes unchecked for lack of DNA. Germline CDR1 SGHTA, CDR2 FQGNSA. CDR3 length equals 14 residues. The CDR3 here is CASSPRQTPEKLFF.

The J gene is TRBJ1-5, the V gene TRBV6-1; TCRdb's D call, TRBD1, is unchecked because there is no DNA. This CDR3 is built from 15 residues. CDR1 MNHNS and CDR2 SASEGT come from the germline V gene. The CDR3 loop reads CASSPGTGWNQPQHF.

The gene calls are TRBV15 and TRBJ2-7; with no DNA, the TCRdb D assignment of TRBD1 cannot be verified. Germline V CDR1 and CDR2: LNHNV, YYDKDF (reference sequence). The CDR3 spans 15 residues. The CDR3 sequence: CATRGPGQGIYEQYF.